The clone carrying this T cell receptor (beta chain) occurred a few times. Its antigen is undetermined. TCRdb re-called the 5' RACE reads with MiXCR, one entry per CDR3 protein. The table shows 100,000 to 150,000 distinct CDR3 sequences, with about 5.9% occurring only once. This entry is derived from a study of T-cell memory formation after mild COVID-19. Study summary: TCR clusters largely stayed donor specific. Regarding the study as a whole: Clones shrinking between day 15 and 85 showed a balanced CD4/CD8 split, and those that grew later tilted toward CD4+. Prior to infection, memory already included some responding clones, suggesting cross-reactive memory joined.

V trimming: 3 bases; J trimming: 4 bases; junction bases outside the gene matches: 7. CDR3 length equals 16 residues. V gene TRBV12-3 or TRBV12-4 combines with J gene TRBJ2-2; TRBD1 agrees at 8 bases. The specimen was PBMCs or a T cell subset sorted from them (not recorded which). The TCR sequence derives from an adult woman who had mild COVID-19 (a few samples of this study predate the infection). Cell type and time point are not known. CDR3 sequence (DNA): TGTGCCAGCAGTTTTCCTGGGACAGGTGCCACCGGGGAGCTGTTTTTT. It specifies CASSFPGTGATGELFF.